Each of the 21 T cell receptor beta chains below was sequenced from the same sample in a study of T cell responses to AZD1222 COVID-19 vaccine. Sequenced by immunoSEQ multiplex PCR; TCRdb stores in-frame clones only, minus some. The sample lists tens of thousands of clones; roughly 90% were seen once. Sequenced material: peripheral blood, taken on day 0 of AZD1222 vaccination. These receptors were taken from an adult in good health.

This clone showed up just a few times. The rearrangement joins TRBV7-2 to TRBJ1-6, with a weak D call TRBD1 (6 bases). V shed 8 bases and J shed 5 bases, with 16 bases lying between them. This CDR3 is built from 15 residues. Per germline, CDR1 SGHTA and CDR2 FQGNSA. CDR3 loop: CASSLWTADNSPLHF. For the CDR3, the DNA is TGTGCCAGCTCCCTCTGGACAGCTGATAATTCACCCCTCCACTTT.

This clone was seen only once. V gene TRBV3-1 (or the pseudogene TRBV3-2) combines with J gene TRBJ2-1, with TRBD2 matching over 7 bases. Germline CDR1 LGHDT, CDR2 YNNKEL (reference sequence). The trim removed 5 bases at V and 3 bases at J, leaving 13 bases unmatched. The CDR3 extends over 17 amino acids. CDR3 protein: CASSSPRAGIGYNEQFF. The DNA of the CDR3 is TGTGCCAGCAGCTCCCCCCGAGCGGGGATTGGCTACAATGAGCAGTTCTTC.

V and J are TRBV19 and TRBJ2-3; D gene unclear. The V end lost 7 bases, the J end lost 4 bases, and 6 bases lay between the germline ends. Germline V lookup: CDR1 LNHDA, CDR2 SQIVND (reference sequence). The CDR3 length is 11 residues. CDR3 residues: CASKSADTQYF. In DNA, the CDR3 is TGTGCCAGTAAATCGGCAGATACGCAGTATTTT. The whole variable domain, filled in from reference TRBV19 and TRBJ2-3, reads DGGITQSPKYLFRKEGQNVTLSCEQNLNHDAMYWYRQDPGQGLRLIYYSQIVNDFQKGDIAEGYSVSREKKESFPLTVTSAQKNPTAFYLCASKSADTQYFGPGTRLTVL.

The CDR3 DNA reads TGTGCCAGCAGTCAAGGGGGCGCAGACTATGGCTACACCTTC. It codes for CASSQGGADYGYTF. The V gene is TRBV28, the J gene TRBJ1-2; 7 bases are shared with TRBD1. J gave up 3 bases and V 5 bases, and 6 bases lay outside the gene matches. Germline CDR1 reads MDHEN; CDR2 reads SYDVKM. This CDR3 is 14 amino acids long.

This clone was seen once. The chain employs TRBV5-5 and TRBJ1-2; D might be TRBD1 (5 bases). Germline V CDR1 and CDR2: SGHKS, YYEKEE (reference sequence). This CDR3 spans 15 amino acids. Trimming shortened V by 2 bases and J by 2 bases, and 13 bases separated the two germline ends. The CDR3 spells CASSLVGTENYGYTF. The CDR3 DNA follows: TGTGCCAGCAGCTTAGTAGGGACCGAGAACTATGGCTACACCTTC. Drawing the rest from reference TRBV5-5 and TRBJ1-2, the complete variable domain is DAGVTQSPTHLIKTRGQQVTLRCSPISGHKSVSWYQQVLGQGPQFIFQYYEKEERGRGNFPDRFSARQFPNYSSELNVNALLLGDSALYLCASSLVGTENYGYTFGSGTRLTVV.

The chain employs TRBV6-5 and TRBJ2-7; no definite D call. Germline values: CDR1 MNHEY, CDR2 SVGAGI. Trimming shortened V by 0 bases and J by 3 bases, and 15 bases separated the two germline ends. The CDR3 has 16 amino acids. Here the CDR3 reads CASSYSPAGEFYEQYF. CDR3 coding DNA: TGTGCCAGCAGTTACTCACCGGCAGGCGAATTCTACGAGCAGTACTTC.

The rearrangement links TRBV28 to TRBJ2-7; the match to TRBD1 covers 9 bases. J was trimmed by 3 bases and V by 3 bases; bases with no gene match: 9. Germline CDR1 reads MDHEN; CDR2 reads SYDVKM. The CDR3 extends over 16 amino acids. This CDR3 reads CASSLGRDRAIYEQYF. The CDR3 bases are TGTGCCAGCAGTTTGGGCCGGGACAGGGCCATCTACGAGCAGTACTTC.

This chain links TRBV9 with TRBJ2-2; D remains ambiguous. The CDR3 sequence is 13 residues long. V gave up 0 bases and J gave up 7 bases, with 7 bases separating them. Germline-derived CDR1 and CDR2 are SGDLS and YYNGEE. CDR3 in amino acids: CASSVAPLGELFF. CDR3 sequence (DNA): TGTGCCAGCAGCGTAGCTCCCCTCGGGGAGCTGTTTTTT.

The chain combines TRBV30 with TRBJ2-5, with D tentatively TRBD1 (6 bases). Trimming took off 4 bases at V and 2 bases at J, with 11 bases between the two ends. Germline CDR1 reads GTSNPN; CDR2 reads SVGIG (reference sequence). The CDR3 sequence is 13 residues long. The CDR3 is CAWKGEPQETQYF. Here the CDR3 DNA reads TGTGCCTGGAAGGGGGAACCTCAAGAGACCCAGTACTTC.

The genes are TRBV28 and TRBJ2-5; tentative D call: TRBD2 (5 bases). CDR1 and CDR2 (germline): MDHEN, SYDVKM. CDR3 length: 13 residues. V shed 10 bases and J shed 2 bases, with 14 bases lying between them. CDR3 amino acids: CATRPRGQETQYF. CDR3 bases: TGTGCCACCAGACCGCGAGGGCAAGAGACCCAGTACTTC.

The chain couples TRBV19 to TRBJ2-3; D might be TRBD2 (5 bases). This CDR3 is built from 15 residues. The germline V and J ends were trimmed by 3 bases and 0 bases, with 10 bases remaining between them. Germline assignment: CDR1 LNHDA and CDR2 SQIVND (reference sequence). DNA for the CDR3: TGTGCCAGTAGTATCGGGGTACCGAGCACAGATACGCAGTATTTT. Translated: CASSIGVPSTDTQYF.

In this sample, this clone turned up once. V is TRBV28 and J is TRBJ2-2; 7 bases fit TRBD1. CDR1 is MDHEN, CDR2 SYDVKM, per germline. The V and J ends lost 10 bases and 6 bases, in that order; junction bases with no gene match: 5. There are 12 residues in the CDR3. CDR3 sequence reads: CAIEGAAGELFF. As DNA, the CDR3 is TGTGCCATCGAGGGGGCCGCCGGGGAGCTGTTTTTT.

The gene calls are TRBV7-2 and TRBJ1-5, with D maybe TRBD1 (5 bases). Trimming removed 1 base from V and 3 bases from J, with 10 bases in between. CDR3 size: 15 residues. CDR1 is SGHTA, CDR2 FQGNSA, per germline. CDR3 sequence: CASSLETGDNQPQHF. CDR3 sequence (DNA): TGTGCCAGCAGCTTAGAAACAGGAGACAATCAGCCCCAGCATTTT.

V usage is TRBV9 and J usage is TRBJ1-2; 7 bases line up with TRBD1. The ends lost 3 bases at V and 6 bases at J; junction bases unmatched: 2. There are 12 residues in the CDR3. Germline CDR1 and CDR2: SGDLS and YYNGEE. CDR3 loop: CASSGTGDGYTF. The DNA of the CDR3 is TGTGCCAGCAGCGGAACAGGGGATGGCTACACCTTC. The full variable domain, rest sourced from reference TRBV9 and TRBJ1-2, is DSGVTQTPKHLITATGQRVTLRCSPRSGDLSVYWYQQSLDQGLQFLIQYYNGEERAKGNILERFSAQQFPDLHSELNLSSLELGDSALYFCASSGTGDGYTFGSGTRLTVV.

V usage is TRBV3-1 (or the pseudogene TRBV3-2) and J usage is TRBJ2-3; the match to TRBD2 covers 11 bases. The germline gives CDR1 LGHDT, CDR2 YNNKEL (reference sequence). The CDR3 runs to 17 residues. With 1 base clipped from V and 6 bases from J, the junction kept 9 bases outside the gene matches. The CDR3 loop reads CASSQGLAGTFDDTQYF. For the CDR3, the DNA is TGTGCCAGCAGCCAAGGACTAGCGGGGACCTTCGATGATACGCAGTATTTT.

About this clone itself: Germline and junction disagree at one end, which may indicate a read error. J is TRBJ1-5 and V is TRBV6-4; 9 bases align to TRBD1. Germline CDR1 and CDR2: MRHNA and SNTAGT. This CDR3 has 14 residues. Written as DNA, the CDR3 is TGTGCCAGCAGCGTTACAGGGGGCAACCAGCCCCAGCATTTT. Amino acids: CASSVTGGNQPQHF.

The genes are TRBV27 and TRBJ1-6, with unresolved D. V lost 5 bases and J lost 0, with 2 bases in between. Germline V gene data show CDR1 as MNHEY and CDR2 as SMNVEV (reference sequence). The CDR3 has 13 residues. The CDR3 coding sequence is TGTGCCAGCAGTACCTCCTATAATTCACCCCTCCACTTT. This translates into CASSTSYNSPLHF.

V gene TRBV18 combines with J gene TRBJ2-3; unclear D gene. V lost 6 bases and J lost 8, with 12 bases in between. The CDR3 runs to 12 residues. Germline CDR1 KGHSH, CDR2 LQKENI. CDR3 nucleotide sequence: TGTGCCAGCTCGCCCGAAAGGGTTACGCAGTATTTT. As protein: CASSPERVTQYF.

The count of this clone is one. The V gene is TRBV7-2, the J gene TRBJ1-2, with D unclear. The CDR3 runs 14 residues. Germline V gene data show CDR1 as SGHTA and CDR2 as FQGNSA. V lost 3 bases and J 3 bases, leaving 11 bases between the germline ends. CDR3: CASSFTDDDYGYTF. CDR3 in DNA: TGTGCCAGCAGCTTTACAGATGACGACTATGGCTACACCTTC.

The chain joins TRBV9 to TRBJ2-5, with a tentative D call TRBD1 (6 bases). V lost 4 bases and J 4 bases, leaving 29 bases between the germline ends. This CDR3 is 19 amino acids long. Per germline, CDR1 SGDLS and CDR2 YYNGEE. CDR3 loop: CASSPGPFSTTGARETQYF. The CDR3 DNA is TGTGCCAGCAGCCCCGGCCCTTTCAGCACGACAGGCGCAAGAGAGACCCAGTACTTC.

CDR3 DNA sequence: TGTGCCAGCAGTGAACAACCCTTTAATGCCTACGAGCAGTACTTC. Its protein is CASSEQPFNAYEQYF. This chain connects TRBV6-1 to TRBJ2-7; D call uncertain. Germline CDR1 is MNHNS and CDR2 is SASEGT. V lost 2 bases and J lost 2, with 13 bases in between. The CDR3 sequence is 15 residues long.